Below are 5 T cell receptor beta chains sequenced from a single sample in a study of T cells expressing NK-cell markers. Reanalyzing the 5' RACE reads, TCRdb keeps one entry per CDR3 protein, without DNA. The repertoire shows 300,000 to 500,000 distinct CDR3 sequences; the top ten hold around 11%. The sample taken for sequencing was blood T cells: a sorted CD56 or NKG2C T cell subset, CD4+ or CD8+ T cells, or bulk PBMC T cells (not recorded which). The receptors come from a woman in her 50s in good health.

This rearrangement joins TRBV5-1 to TRBJ2-2; the D call of TRBD1 rests on TCRdb alone, since no DNA is present to check it. The CDR3 is 11 residues long. CDR1 is SGHRS and CDR2 is YFSETQ in the germline V gene. CDR3 region: CASSPGGELFF.

The chain carries TRBV6-2 or TRBV6-3 and TRBJ2-1. Looked up from germline, CDR1 is MNHEY and CDR2 is SVGEGT. The CDR3 is 16 amino acids. The CDR3 region is CASSYSPGATYNEQFF.

The chain joins TRBV7-6 to TRBJ2-4. The CDR3 runs to 14 residues. The germline V gene has CDR1 SGHVS and CDR2 FNYEAQ. The CDR3 loop reads CASSARLAKNIQYF.

The CDR3 region is CATRQGNTDTQYF. The chain joins TRBV11-2 to TRBJ2-3; TCRdb selects TRBD2, and the lack of DNA leaves this call unchecked. There are 13 residues in the CDR3. CDR1 is SGHAT, CDR2 FQNNGV, per germline.

The V and J genes are TRBV20-1 and TRBJ2-1; TCRdb's assignment of TRBD2 cannot be checked, as there is no DNA. CDR1 is DFQATT and CDR2 is SNEGSKA in the germline V gene (reference sequence). The CDR3 spans 13 residues. The CDR3 sequence is CSALWTRNGEQFF.